This is a list of T cell receptor beta chains from one sample in a study of blood T cell repertoires in COVID-19. Clones were read by immunoSEQ multiplex PCR, and TCRdb kept only the in-frame ones, dropping some. The sample shows around 250,000 clones, more than 80% of them seen only once. The sequencing input was peripheral blood. All receptors come from a woman in her 30s with active or convalescent COVID-19. Both conserved end residues are part of each CDR3. The D gene is left open where the match is weak. Clone size is given for some rows only: seen once, a few or many times, or a class if the clone is expanded.

clone size | D gene | J gene | V gene | CDR3 protein | CDR3 DNA
once | . | TRBJ1-6 | TRBV7-9 | CASSLIDIYNSPLHF | TGTGCCAGCAGCTTGATAGACATCTATAATTCACCCCTCCACTTT
. | . | TRBJ2-1 | TRBV7-2 | CASSSPDMSSYNEQFF | TGTGCCAGCAGCTCTCCCGACATGAGCTCCTACAATGAGCAGTTCTTC
. | . | TRBJ2-3 | TRBV7-2 | CASSLVRTVITDTQYF | TGTGCCAGCAGCTTAGTCAGGACAGTCATCACAGATACGCAGTATTTT
. | TRBD2 | TRBJ2-2 | TRBV5-1 | CASSSGLAGVKNTGELFF | TGCGCCAGCAGCTCAGGACTAGCGGGGGTGAAGAACACCGGGGAGCTGTTTTTT
. | TRBD1 | TRBJ1-1 | TRBV5-1 | CASRSGQEVAEAFF | TGCGCCAGCAGGTCTGGACAGGAGGTCGCTGAAGCTTTCTTT
once | . | TRBJ1-6 | TRBV5-1 | CASSGGASNSPLHF | TGCGCCAGCAGCGGAGGAGCTAGTAATTCACCCCTCCACTTT
. | . | TRBJ1-1 | TRBV7-2 | CASLAVNTEAFF | TGTGCCAGCCTTGCAGTGAACACTGAAGCTTTCTTT
. | . | TRBJ1-2 | TRBV27 | CASRKRPGVNYGYTF | TGTGCCAGCAGAAAAAGACCAGGTGTCAACTATGGCTACACCTTC
. | . | TRBJ1-2 | TRBV7-2 | CASSLTGDDGYTF | TGTGCCAGCAGCTTAACCGGGGATGATGGCTACACCTTC
once | . | TRBJ1-1 | TRBV2 | CAASGQRDTEAFF | TGTGCGGCCTCCGGACAAAGGGACACTGAAGCTTTCTTT
. | . | TRBJ2-3 | TRBV19 | CASTTDSNTDTQYF | TGTGCCAGTACCACTGACAGCAACACAGATACGCAGTATTTT
. | TRBD1 | TRBJ1-1 | TRBV29-1 | CSVGDSLRTEAFF | TGCAGCGTAGGGGACAGTCTTCGCACTGAAGCTTTCTTT
. | . | TRBJ1-2 | TRBV19 | CASSIPLGQGRFGYTF | TGTGCCAGTAGTATTCCCTTGGGGCAGGGCCGGTTTGGCTACACCTTC
. | . | TRBJ2-1 | TRBV7-9 | CASSPVRPEQFF | TGTGCCAGCAGCCCGGTGCGGCCTGAGCAGTTCTTC
. | . | TRBJ2-3 | TRBV7-9 | CASSSPPGELPTDTQYF | TGTGCCAGCAGCTCACCTCCGGGGGAACTCCCCACAGATACGCAGTATTTT
once | TRBD1 | TRBJ2-5 | TRBV7-8 | CASRPKGAIQETQYF | TGTGCCAGCAGACCTAAGGGGGCCATTCAAGAGACCCAGTACTTC
. | TRBD1 | TRBJ1-2 | TRBV12-3/TRBV12-4 | CASSPEQGNGYTF | TGTGCCAGCAGCCCAGAACAGGGGAATGGCTACACCTTC
few | TRBD1 | TRBJ2-7 | TRBV6-5 | CASSYSPQGGYEQYF | TGTGCCAGCAGTTACTCACCACAGGGGGGTTACGAGCAGTACTTC
. | . | TRBJ2-5 | TRBV24-1 | CATSDPQGSGETQYF | TGTGCCACCAGTGACCCGCAGGGGTCTGGAGAGACCCAGTACTTC
. | . | TRBJ1-2 | TRBV5-1 | CASSLDPGGYGYTF | TGCGCCAGCAGCTTGGACCCAGGTGGCTATGGCTACACCTTC
. | . | TRBJ2-7 | TRBV7-8 | CASSLGVRVGEQYF | TGTGCCAGCAGCTTAGGTGTCAGGGTCGGCGAGCAGTACTTC
. | TRBD1 | TRBJ1-1 | TRBV28 | CASSPYPGTGGSRGTEAFF | TGTGCCAGCAGCCCCTATCCAGGGACAGGGGGAAGTAGGGGCACTGAAGCTTTCTTT
once | . | TRBJ1-2 | TRBV10-3 | CAISESRAGAWGYTF | TGTGCCATCAGTGAGTCGAGAGCAGGGGCGTGGGGCTACACCTTC
. | . | TRBJ2-5 | TRBV18 | CASSPTWGVQETQYF | TGTGCCAGCTCACCCACGTGGGGGGTCCAAGAGACCCAGTACTTC
. | . | TRBJ2-3 | TRBV1 | CTSSLWTSYDVDTQYF | TGCACCAGCAGCCTCTGGACTAGCTATGATGTAGATACGCAGTATTTT
. | . | TRBJ2-1 | TRBV24-1 | CATSDHSRSYNEQFF | TGTGCCACCAGTGATCACAGCCGCTCCTACAATGAGCAGTTCTTC
few | TRBD1 | TRBJ1-4 | TRBV4-3 | CASSPGQGREKLFF | TGCGCCAGCAGCCCCGGACAGGGGAGGGAAAAACTGTTTTTT
. | . | TRBJ2-1 | TRBV4-3 | CASSQDFRQGLNEQFF | TGCGCCAGCAGCCAAGATTTTCGGCAGGGCCTCAATGAGCAGTTCTTC
. | TRBD2 | TRBJ2-5 | TRBV4-3 | CASSQDRLAGRGTQYF | TGCGCCAGCAGCCAAGACCGGCTAGCGGGGAGGGGGACCCAGTACTTC
once | . | TRBJ1-2 | TRBV10-3 | CAISEPKGTGSYGYTF | TGTGCCATCAGTGAGCCAAAAGGCACAGGGTCCTATGGCTACACCTTC
. | . | TRBJ2-1 | TRBV21-1 | CATTAGVPSSSYNEQFF | TGTGCCACCACAGCGGGGGTCCCTAGTAGCTCCTACAATGAGCAGTTCTTC
. | TRBD1 | TRBJ1-2 | TRBV27 | CASSLSQGADGYTF | TGTGCCAGCAGTTTATCGCAGGGGGCGGATGGCTACACCTTC
. | TRBD2 | TRBJ2-3 | TRBV7-2 | CASSWGSGGTDTQYF | TGTGCCAGCTCCTGGGGGAGCGGGGGGACAGATACGCAGTATTTT
. | TRBD2 | TRBJ2-3 | TRBV4-3 | CASSRGTSGDTQYF | TGCGCCAGCAGCCGGGGGACTAGCGGGGATACGCAGTATTTT
once | TRBD1 | TRBJ1-1 | TRBV7-2 | CASSPPPGQITEAFF | TGTGCCAGCAGCCCCCCCCCGGGACAGATCACTGAAGCTTTCTTT
. | . | TRBJ2-7 | TRBV2 | CASIYSASYEQYF | TGTGCCAGCATATATTCCGCGAGCTACGAGCAGTACTTC
. | . | TRBJ1-2 | TRBV28 | CASSQGYGYTF | TGTGCCAGCAGTCAGGGTTATGGCTACACCTTC
many | TRBD1 | TRBJ2-3 | TRBV7-2 | CASSWKQGVRDTQYF | TGTGCCAGCAGCTGGAAACAGGGGGTACGAGATACGCAGTATTTT
. | TRBD1 | TRBJ1-2 | TRBV28 | CASSNRQGYGYTF | TGTGCCAGCAGTAACAGACAGGGCTATGGCTACACCTTC
. | TRBD1 | TRBJ1-4 | TRBV7-8 | CASSPDRGWANEKLFF | TGTGCCAGCAGCCCAGACAGGGGATGGGCTAATGAAAAACTGTTTTTT
once | TRBD1 | TRBJ2-7 | TRBV6-5 | CASNNRGQGAEQYF | TGTGCCAGCAACAACAGGGGGCAAGGAGCCGAGCAGTACTTC
. | TRBD2 | TRBJ2-2 | TRBV4-3 | CASSPLGLAGAGGELFF | TGCGCCAGCAGCCCCCTGGGGCTAGCGGGGGCAGGGGGGGAGCTGTTTTTT
. | . | TRBJ1-3 | TRBV6-5 | CASSWREGNTIYF | TGTGCCAGCAGCTGGAGGGAGGGAAACACCATATATTTT
. | . | TRBJ2-1 | TRBV30 | CAWDIGGAWGNNEQFF | TGTGCCTGGGACATAGGGGGGGCCTGGGGGAACAATGAGCAGTTCTTC
once | TRBD1 | TRBJ2-5 | TRBV7-2 | CASSFNRGRETQYF | TGTGCCAGCAGCTTTAACAGGGGAAGGGAGACCCAGTACTTC
once | TRBD2 | TRBJ2-2 | TRBV29-1 | CSVSRTRRDVAGELFF | TGCAGCGTTTCCCGGACTAGGAGGGATGTCGCCGGGGAGCTGTTTTTT
. | . | TRBJ2-2 | TRBV4-2 | CASSQAEGLGGTGELFF | TGTGCCAGCAGCCAAGCCGAAGGATTGGGGGGCACCGGGGAGCTGTTTTTT
. | TRBD1 | TRBJ1-2 | TRBV18 | CASSLLGQGGNYGYTF | TGTGCCAGCTCACTTCTCGGACAGGGCGGTAACTATGGCTACACCTTC
few | TRBD1 | TRBJ2-5 | TRBV5-8 | CASSHGTAQETQYF | TGTGCCAGCAGCCACGGGACAGCACAAGAGACCCAGTACTTC
. | TRBD2 | TRBJ2-1 | TRBV27 | CASSLSGGAEQFF | TGTGCCAGCAGTTTATCCGGGGGGGCCGAGCAGTTCTTC
. | . | TRBJ2-6 | TRBV7-3 | CASSLIPSDSGANVLTF | TGTGCCAGCAGCTTAATTCCCAGCGACTCTGGGGCCAACGTCCTGACTTTC
. | TRBD2 | TRBJ2-7 | TRBV7-2 | CASSLTGGPQNEQYF | TGTGCCAGCAGCTTAACGGGGGGGCCCCAGAACGAGCAGTACTTC
once | . | TRBJ1-2 | TRBV30 | CAWSVGQWGRDGYTF | TGTGCCTGGAGTGTTGGGCAGTGGGGCCGCGATGGCTACACCTTC
. | TRBD2 | TRBJ2-7 | TRBV4-1 | CASSQDVSAGGEQYF | TGCGCCAGCAGCCAAGATGTGTCCGCGGGGGGCGAGCAGTACTTC
. | . | TRBJ1-1 | TRBV25-1 | CASSAAGGGPRTEAFF | TGTGCCAGCAGTGCGGCGGGGGGGGGACCTAGGACTGAAGCTTTCTTT
. | . | TRBJ2-7 | TRBV2 | CASRNRVGYEQYF | TGTGCCAGCAGAAACAGGGTAGGCTACGAGCAGTACTTC
few | . | TRBJ1-2 | TRBV28 | CASSLGGYGYTF | TGTGCCAGCAGTTTAGGAGGATATGGCTACACCTTC